The entry that follows covers one T cell receptor beta chain sequence. Its antigen is unknown. The source of the sample is a study of shared clonotypes between healthy human individuals. TCRdb's table, derived via immunoSEQ multiplex PCR, lists solely in-frame clones and lacks some. This table holds millions of clones, 85% to 95% found once. Broader study findings: Naive subsets usually exceeded memory subsets in estimated richness. Clonotypes which were not shared had lower generation probabilities than clonotypes that all four donors shared.

The sample was naive CD4+ T cells sorted from blood. Sample subset: CD45RA+ positively selected. This clonotype was sampled from a young man in good health.

Here the CDR3 reads CASSGRSQGTGELFF. CDR3 in DNA: TGTGCCAGCAGTGGAAGGAGTCAGGGGACCGGGGAGCTGTTTTTT. The chain uses TRBV6-1 and TRBJ2-2; TRBD1 might be the D (6 bases). CDR3 length equals 15 residues. The germline V gene encodes CDR1 MNHNS and CDR2 SASEGT. With 4 bases removed from V and 5 bases from J, the gap between germline ends came to 14 bases.